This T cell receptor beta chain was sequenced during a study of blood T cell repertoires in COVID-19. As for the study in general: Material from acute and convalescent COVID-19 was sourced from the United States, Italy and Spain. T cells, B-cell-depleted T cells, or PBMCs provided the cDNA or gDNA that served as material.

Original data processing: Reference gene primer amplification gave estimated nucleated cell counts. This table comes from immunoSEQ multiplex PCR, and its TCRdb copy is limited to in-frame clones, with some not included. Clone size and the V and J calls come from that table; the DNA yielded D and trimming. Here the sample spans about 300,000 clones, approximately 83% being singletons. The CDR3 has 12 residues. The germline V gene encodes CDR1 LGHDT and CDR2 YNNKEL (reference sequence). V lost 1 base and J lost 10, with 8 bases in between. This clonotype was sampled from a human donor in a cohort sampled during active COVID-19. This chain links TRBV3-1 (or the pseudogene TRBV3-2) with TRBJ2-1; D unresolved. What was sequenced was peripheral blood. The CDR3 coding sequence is TGTGCCAGCAGCCAAGTAAGAGCGGAGCAGTTCTTC. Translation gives CASSQVRAEQFF.